This T cell receptor (beta chain) is from a study of response to subunit inactivated influenza vaccine. Germline values: CDR1 MDHEN, CDR2 SYDVKM. This CDR3 has 15 amino acids. V shed 3 bases and J shed 4 bases, with 10 bases lying between them. Findings and caveats of the study: Each seasonal flu vaccination may recruit only limited new T cells, authors suggested.

A single record per CDR3 protein comes from TCRdb applying MiXCR to the RT-PCR reads. This table has about 570,000 distinct CDR3 sequences, about an eighth appearing once. This clonotype turned up a few times. Its antigen is not known. The V call is TRBV28, the J call TRBJ2-6; D not resolved. The source material was PBMCs from blood, sampled on the day of vaccination. This sequence originates from a man between 50 and 59 years old who received an inactivated influenza vaccine. This chain's CDR3 is CASSFHKTGANVLTF. CDR3 nucleotide sequence: TGTGCCAGCAGTTTCCACAAAACCGGGGCCAACGTCCTGACTTTC.